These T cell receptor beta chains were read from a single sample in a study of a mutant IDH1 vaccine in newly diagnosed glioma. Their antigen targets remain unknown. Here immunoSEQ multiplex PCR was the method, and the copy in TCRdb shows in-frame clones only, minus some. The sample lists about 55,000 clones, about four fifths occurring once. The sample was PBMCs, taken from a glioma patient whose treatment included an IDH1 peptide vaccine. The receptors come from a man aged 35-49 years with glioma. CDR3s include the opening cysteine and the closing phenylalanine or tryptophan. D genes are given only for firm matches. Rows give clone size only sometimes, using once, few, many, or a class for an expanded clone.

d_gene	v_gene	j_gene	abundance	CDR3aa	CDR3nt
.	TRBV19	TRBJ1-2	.	CASSIELWGAEYYGYTF	TGTGCCAGTAGTATTGAATTATGGGGGGCTGAATACTATGGCTACACCTTC
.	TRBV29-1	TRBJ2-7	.	CSVEGGKGSSYEQYF	TGCAGCGTTGAAGGCGGGAAGGGGAGCTCCTACGAGCAGTACTTC
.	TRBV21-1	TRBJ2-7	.	CASSPPRYIRGYEQYF	TGTGCCAGCAGCCCCCCCCGGTACATAAGAGGGTACGAGCAGTACTTC
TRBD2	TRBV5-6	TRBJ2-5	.	CASTPRGLGETQYF	TGTGCCAGCACCCCCCGGGGACTAGGGGAGACCCAGTACTTC
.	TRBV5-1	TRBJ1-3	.	CASSFGTVGNTIYF	TGCGCCAGCAGCTTTGGGACTGTGGGAAACACCATATATTTT
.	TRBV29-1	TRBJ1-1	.	CSVQGYMNTEAFF	TGCAGCGTCCAGGGTTATATGAACACTGAAGCTTTCTTT
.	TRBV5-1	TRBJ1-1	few	CASSFSEYTEAFF	TGCGCCAGCAGCTTTTCCGAATACACTGAAGCTTTCTTT
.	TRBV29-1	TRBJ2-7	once	CSVDSMGVPPYEQYF	TGCAGCGTAGATTCCATGGGCGTACCCCCCTACGAGCAGTACTTC
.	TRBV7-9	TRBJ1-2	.	CASSLGKGSAGGYTF	TGTGCCAGCAGCTTAGGGAAGGGGTCGGCGGGCGGCTACACCTTC
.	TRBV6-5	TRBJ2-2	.	CATRHPNTGELFF	TGTGCCACCAGACACCCGAACACCGGGGAGCTGTTTTTT
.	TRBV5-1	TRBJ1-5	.	CASSTGDGGANQPQHF	TGCGCCAGCAGCACGGGGGACGGTGGGGCCAATCAGCCCCAGCATTTT
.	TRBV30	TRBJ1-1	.	CASRVGWTEAFF	TGTGCCTCTAGGGTAGGGTGGACTGAAGCTTTCTTT
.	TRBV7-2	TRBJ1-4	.	CASSFALPNEKLFF	TGTGCCAGCAGCTTTGCGCTACCTAATGAAAAACTGTTTTTT
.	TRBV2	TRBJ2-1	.	CASTLMGGAPNEQFF	TGTGCCAGCACTCTCATGGGGGGGGCCCCTAATGAGCAGTTCTTC
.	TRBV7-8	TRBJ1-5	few	CASSGTDNQPQHF	TGTGCCAGCAGCGGGACGGACAATCAGCCCCAGCATTTT
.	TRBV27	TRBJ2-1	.	CASSHGNEQFF	TGTGCCAGCAGCCACGGAAATGAGCAGTTCTTC
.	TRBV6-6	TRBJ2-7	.	CASSSSSYEQYF	TGTGCCAGCAGCTCCAGCTCCTACGAGCAGTACTTC
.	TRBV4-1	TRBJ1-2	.	CASSQSQHNYGYTF	TGCGCCAGCAGCCAATCGCAGCATAACTATGGCTACACCTTC
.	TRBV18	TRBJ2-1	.	CASSPPGTRHNEQFF	TGTGCCAGCTCACCCCCCGGGACGAGACACAATGAGCAGTTCTTC
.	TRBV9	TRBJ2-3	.	CASSVRGLDHSTDTQYF	TGTGCCAGCAGCGTCAGGGGTCTGGACCATAGCACAGATACGCAGTATTTT
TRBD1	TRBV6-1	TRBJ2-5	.	CASSELIGQGKETQYF	TGTGCCAGCAGTGAATTGATAGGACAGGGCAAAGAGACCCAGTACTTC
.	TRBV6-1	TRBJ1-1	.	CASPAGGPNTEAFF	TGTGCCAGCCCGGCGGGGGGACCGAACACTGAAGCTTTCTTT
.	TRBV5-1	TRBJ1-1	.	CASSLDGQGNTEAFF	TGCGCCAGCAGCTTGGACGGCCAGGGGAACACTGAAGCTTTCTTT
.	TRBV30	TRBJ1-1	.	CAWGPVGFWANTEAFF	TGTGCCTGGGGGCCAGTGGGGTTTTGGGCGAACACTGAAGCTTTCTTT
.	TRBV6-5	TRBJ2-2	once	CASSAGRVNTGELFF	TGTGCCAGCAGTGCGGGCAGGGTTAACACCGGGGAGCTGTTTTTT
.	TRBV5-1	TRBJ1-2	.	CASSSPQGGDYGYTF	TGCGCCAGCAGCTCCCCCCAGGGTGGGGACTATGGCTACACCTTC
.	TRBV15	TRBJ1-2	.	CATSRDRATTGYTF	TGTGCCACCAGCAGAGATCGGGCAACCACAGGCTACACCTTC
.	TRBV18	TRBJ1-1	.	CASSQPASMFTEAFF	TGTGCCAGCTCACAACCCGCCAGTATGTTTACTGAAGCTTTCTTT
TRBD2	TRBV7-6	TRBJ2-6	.	CASSSLAVLGANVLTF	TGTGCCAGCAGCTCCCTAGCGGTCTTAGGGGCCAACGTCCTGACTTTC
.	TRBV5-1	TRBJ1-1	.	CASSLGSGGKEAFF	TGCGCCAGCAGCTTGGGGTCTGGGGGAAAAGAAGCTTTCTTT
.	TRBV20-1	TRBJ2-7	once	CSARSTYEQYF	TGCAGTGCTAGGAGTACTTACGAGCAGTACTTC
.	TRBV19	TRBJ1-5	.	CASSSESYTFGSNQPQHF	TGTGCCAGTAGTAGTGAGAGTTACACCTTCGGGAGCAATCAGCCCCAGCATTTT
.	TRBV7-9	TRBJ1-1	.	CASSFRSGVNTEAFF	TGTGCCAGCAGCTTCAGATCAGGCGTGAATACTGAAGCTTTCTTT
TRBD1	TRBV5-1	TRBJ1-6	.	CASRGGLSSYNSPLHF	TGCGCCTCCAGGGGGGGGTTAAGCTCCTATAATTCACCCCTCCACTTT
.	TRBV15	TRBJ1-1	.	CATSRDRGTEAFF	TGTGCCACCAGCAGAGATAGGGGGACTGAAGCTTTCTTT
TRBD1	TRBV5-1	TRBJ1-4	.	CASSLEGQGNEKLFF	TGCGCCAGCAGCTTGGAGGGACAGGGGAATGAAAAACTGTTTTTT
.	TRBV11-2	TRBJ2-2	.	CASSLDLLQGRTGELFF	TGTGCCAGCAGCTTAGATCTTCTGCAGGGAAGAACCGGGGAGCTGTTTTTT
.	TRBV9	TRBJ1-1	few	CASSQQGNTEAFF	TGTGCCAGCAGTCAACAGGGGAACACTGAAGCTTTCTTT
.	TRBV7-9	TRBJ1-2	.	CASSLGFGGYTF	TGTGCCAGCAGCTTAGGTTTCGGCGGCTACACCTTC
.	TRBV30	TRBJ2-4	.	CAWSVQAIQYF	TGTGCCTGGAGTGTGCAGGCGATTCAGTACTTC
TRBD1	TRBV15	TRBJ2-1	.	CATSRKRDRGGNEQFF	TGTGCCACCAGCAGGAAGCGGGACAGGGGAGGCAATGAGCAGTTCTTC
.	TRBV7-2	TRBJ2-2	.	CASSPGGARTGELFF	TGTGCCAGCAGCCCCGGGGGCGCGCGGACCGGGGAGCTGTTTTTT
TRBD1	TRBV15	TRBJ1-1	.	CATSNDRGLGTEAFF	TGTGCCACCAGCAACGACAGGGGTCTCGGCACTGAAGCTTTCTTT
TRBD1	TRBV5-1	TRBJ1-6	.	CASSTTGGALYSPLHF	TGCGCCAGCAGCACAACAGGGGGCGCTTTGTATTCACCCCTCCACTTT
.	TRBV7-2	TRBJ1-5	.	CASRPPYGPQHF	TGTGCCAGCAGACCCCCTTACGGGCCCCAGCATTTT
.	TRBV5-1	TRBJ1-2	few	CASSQTLGSYGYTF	TGCGCCAGCAGCCAGACATTAGGAAGCTATGGCTACACCTTC
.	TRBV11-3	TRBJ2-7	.	CASSFSQGYEQYF	TGTGCCAGCAGCTTCTCACAGGGCTACGAGCAGTACTTC